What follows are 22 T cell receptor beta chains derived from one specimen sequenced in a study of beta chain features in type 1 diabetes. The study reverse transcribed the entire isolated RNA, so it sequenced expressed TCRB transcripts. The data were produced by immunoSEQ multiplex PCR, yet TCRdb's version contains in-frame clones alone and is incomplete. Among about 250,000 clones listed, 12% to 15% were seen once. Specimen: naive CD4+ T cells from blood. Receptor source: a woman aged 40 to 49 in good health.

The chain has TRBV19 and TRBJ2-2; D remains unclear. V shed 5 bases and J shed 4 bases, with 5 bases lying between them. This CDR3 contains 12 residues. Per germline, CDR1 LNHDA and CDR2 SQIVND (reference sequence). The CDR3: CASSLITGELFF. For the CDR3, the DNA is TGTGCCAGTAGTCTAATCACCGGGGAGCTGTTTTTT. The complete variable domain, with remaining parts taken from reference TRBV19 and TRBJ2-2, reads DGGITQSPKYLFRKEGQNVTLSCEQNLNHDAMYWYRQDPGQGLRLIYYSQIVNDFQKGDIAEGYSVSREKKESFPLTVTSAQKNPTAFYLCASSLITGELFFGEGSRLTVL.

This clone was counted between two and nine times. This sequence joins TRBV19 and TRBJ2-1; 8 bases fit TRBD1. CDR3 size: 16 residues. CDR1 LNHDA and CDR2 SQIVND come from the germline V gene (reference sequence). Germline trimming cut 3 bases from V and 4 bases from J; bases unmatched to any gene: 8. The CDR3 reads CASSIPRTGPYNEQFF. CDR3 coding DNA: TGTGCCAGTAGTATTCCCCGGACAGGGCCATACAATGAGCAGTTCTTC.

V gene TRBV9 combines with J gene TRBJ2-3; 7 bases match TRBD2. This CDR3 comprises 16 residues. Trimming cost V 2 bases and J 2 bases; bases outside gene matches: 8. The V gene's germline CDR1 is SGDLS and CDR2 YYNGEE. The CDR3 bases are TGTGCCAGCAGCGTCCAGGGAGGGGAGCTCACAGATACGCAGTATTTT. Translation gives CASSVQGGELTDTQYF.

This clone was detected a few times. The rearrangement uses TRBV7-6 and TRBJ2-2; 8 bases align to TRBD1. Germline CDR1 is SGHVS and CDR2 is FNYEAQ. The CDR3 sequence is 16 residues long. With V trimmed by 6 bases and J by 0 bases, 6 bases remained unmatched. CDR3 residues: CASSHTGGPNTGELFF. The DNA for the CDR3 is TGTGCCAGCAGTCATACAGGGGGACCGAACACCGGGGAGCTGTTTTTT.

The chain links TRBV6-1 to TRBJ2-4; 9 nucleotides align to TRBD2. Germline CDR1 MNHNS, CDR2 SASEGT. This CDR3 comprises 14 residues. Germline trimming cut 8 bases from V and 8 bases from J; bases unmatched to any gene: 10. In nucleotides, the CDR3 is TGTGCCAGCCGGCCCGGGACTAGCCCTTACATTCAGTACTTC. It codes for CASRPGTSPYIQYF.

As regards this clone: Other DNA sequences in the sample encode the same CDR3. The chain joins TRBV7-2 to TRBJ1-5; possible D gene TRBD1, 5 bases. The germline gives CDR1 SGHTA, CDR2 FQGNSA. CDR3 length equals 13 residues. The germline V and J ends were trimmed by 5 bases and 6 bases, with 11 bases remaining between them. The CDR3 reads CASSLTGGQPQHF. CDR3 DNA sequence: TGTGCCAGCAGCCTTACGGGGGGTCAGCCCCAGCATTTT.

The CDR3 DNA reads as TGTGCCAGCAGCTTAGCGCGGGTCGAATATGGCTACACCTTC. This sequence encodes CASSLARVEYGYTF. The chain recombines TRBV7-2 with TRBJ1-2; no definite D call. V was pared by 0 bases and J by 5 bases, with 10 bases between. From germline, CDR1 is SGHTA and CDR2 FQGNSA. The CDR3 is made up of 14 amino acids.

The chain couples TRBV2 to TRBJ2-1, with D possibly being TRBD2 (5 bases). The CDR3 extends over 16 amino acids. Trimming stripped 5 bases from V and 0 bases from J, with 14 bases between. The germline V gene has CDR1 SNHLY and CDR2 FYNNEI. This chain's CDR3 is CASSSKLTNSYNEQFF. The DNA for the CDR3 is TGTGCCAGCAGTTCGAAACTGACTAACTCCTACAATGAGCAGTTCTTC.

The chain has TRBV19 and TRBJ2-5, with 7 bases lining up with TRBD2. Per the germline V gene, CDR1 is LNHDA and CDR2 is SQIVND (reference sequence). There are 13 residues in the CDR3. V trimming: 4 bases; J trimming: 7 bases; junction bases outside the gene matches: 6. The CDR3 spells CASSTTGEGTQYF. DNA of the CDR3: TGTGCCAGTAGTACCACGGGGGAGGGGACCCAGTACTTC.

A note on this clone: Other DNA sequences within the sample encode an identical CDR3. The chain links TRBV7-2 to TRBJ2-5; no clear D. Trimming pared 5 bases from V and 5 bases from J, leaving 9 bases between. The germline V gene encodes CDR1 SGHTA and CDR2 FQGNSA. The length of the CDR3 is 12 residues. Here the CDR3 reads CASSLARETQYF. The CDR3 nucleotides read TGTGCCAGCAGCCTCGCCCGGGAGACCCAGTACTTC. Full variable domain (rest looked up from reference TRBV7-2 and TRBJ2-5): GAGVSQSPSNKVTEKGKDVELRCDPISGHTALYWYRQSLGQGLEFLIYFQGNSAPDKSGLPSDRFSAERTGGSVSTLTIQRTQQEDSAVYLCASSLARETQYFGPGTRLLVL.

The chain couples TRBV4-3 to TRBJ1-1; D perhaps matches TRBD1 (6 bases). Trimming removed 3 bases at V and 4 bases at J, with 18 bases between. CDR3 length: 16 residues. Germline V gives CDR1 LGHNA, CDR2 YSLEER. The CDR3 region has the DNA TGCGCCAGCAGCCAGAGAGCGGGGGCGGGCGGCACTGAAGCTTTCTTT. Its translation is CASSQRAGAGGTEAFF.

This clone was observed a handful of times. Here the CDR3 reads CASSWGDRGGISPLHF. CDR3 coding DNA: TGTGCCAGCAGCTGGGGGGACAGGGGAGGGATTTCACCCCTCCACTTT. This chain joins TRBV5-8 and TRBJ1-6, with 10 bases identical to TRBD1. Germline CDR1 and CDR2: SGHTS and YDEGEE. The CDR3 runs to 16 residues. After removal of 3 bases from V and 9 bases from J, the junction contained 9 bases not matched to a gene.

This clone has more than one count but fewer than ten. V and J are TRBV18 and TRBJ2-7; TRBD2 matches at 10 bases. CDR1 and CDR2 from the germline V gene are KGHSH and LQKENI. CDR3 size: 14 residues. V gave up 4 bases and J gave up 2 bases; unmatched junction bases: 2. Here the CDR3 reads CASSRTSGTYEQYF. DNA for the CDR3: TGTGCCAGCTCACGGACTAGCGGAACCTACGAGCAGTACTTC.

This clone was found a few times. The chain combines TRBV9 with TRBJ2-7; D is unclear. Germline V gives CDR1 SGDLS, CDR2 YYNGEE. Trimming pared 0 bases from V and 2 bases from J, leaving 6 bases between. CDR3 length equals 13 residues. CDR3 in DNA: TGTGCCAGCAGCGTAGACAGCCCCTACGAGCAGTACTTC. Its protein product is CASSVDSPYEQYF.

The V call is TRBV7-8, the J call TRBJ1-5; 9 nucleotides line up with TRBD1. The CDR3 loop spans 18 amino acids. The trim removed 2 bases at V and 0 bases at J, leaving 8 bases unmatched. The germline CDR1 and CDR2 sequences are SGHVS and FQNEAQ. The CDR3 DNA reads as TGTGCCAGCAGCTTAAGGGGGGGACAGGGCTATAGCAATCAGCCCCAGCATTTT. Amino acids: CASSLRGGQGYSNQPQHF.

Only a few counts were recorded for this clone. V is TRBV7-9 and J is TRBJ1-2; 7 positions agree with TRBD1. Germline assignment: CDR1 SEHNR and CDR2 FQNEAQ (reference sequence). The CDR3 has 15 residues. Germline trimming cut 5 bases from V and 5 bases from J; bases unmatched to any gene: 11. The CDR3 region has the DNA TGTGCCAGCAGCCGAGGACAGGTGGCGGGGTATGGCTACACCTTC. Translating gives CASSRGQVAGYGYTF.

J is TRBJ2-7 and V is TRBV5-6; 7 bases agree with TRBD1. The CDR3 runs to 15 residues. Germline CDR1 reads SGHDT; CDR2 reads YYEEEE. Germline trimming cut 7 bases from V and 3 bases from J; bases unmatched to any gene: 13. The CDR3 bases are TGTGCCAGCTCCCTAGAGGTAACAGGGGACTACGAGCAGTACTTC. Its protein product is CASSLEVTGDYEQYF.

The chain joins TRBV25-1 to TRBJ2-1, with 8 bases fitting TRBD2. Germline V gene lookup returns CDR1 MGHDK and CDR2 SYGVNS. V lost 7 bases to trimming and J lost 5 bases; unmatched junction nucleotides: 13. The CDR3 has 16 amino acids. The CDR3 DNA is TGTGCCAGCACCCGGCCTGGCACTAGCGGTCACAATGAGCAGTTCTTC. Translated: CASTRPGTSGHNEQFF.

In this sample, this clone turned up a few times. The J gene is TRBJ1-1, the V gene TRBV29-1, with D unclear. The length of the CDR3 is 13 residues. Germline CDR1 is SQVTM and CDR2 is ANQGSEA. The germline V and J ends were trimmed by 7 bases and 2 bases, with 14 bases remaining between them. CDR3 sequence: CSARRQVNTEAFF. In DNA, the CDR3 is TGCAGCGCCCGCAGGCAGGTAAACACTGAAGCTTTCTTT.

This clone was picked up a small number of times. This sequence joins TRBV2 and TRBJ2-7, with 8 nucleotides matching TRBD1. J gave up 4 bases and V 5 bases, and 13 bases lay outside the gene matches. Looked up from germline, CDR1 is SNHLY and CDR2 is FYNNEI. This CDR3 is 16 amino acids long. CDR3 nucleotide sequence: TGTGCCAGCAGTTGGCCGGGACAGGTCCCCAAATACGAGCAGTACTTC. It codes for CASSWPGQVPKYEQYF.

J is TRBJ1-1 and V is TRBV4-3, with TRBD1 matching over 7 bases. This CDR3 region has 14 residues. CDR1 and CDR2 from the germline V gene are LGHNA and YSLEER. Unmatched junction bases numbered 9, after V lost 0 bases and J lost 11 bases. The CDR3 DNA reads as TGCGCCAGCAGCCAAGATGGACAGGTTTCAGGGGCTTTCTTT. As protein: CASSQDGQVSGAFF.

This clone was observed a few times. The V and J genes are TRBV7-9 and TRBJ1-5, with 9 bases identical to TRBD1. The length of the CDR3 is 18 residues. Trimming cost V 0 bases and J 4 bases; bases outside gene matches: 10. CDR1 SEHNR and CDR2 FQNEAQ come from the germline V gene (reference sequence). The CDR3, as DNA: TGTGCCAGCAGCTTAGCCCCTCAGACAGGGGGGAGTAATCAGCCCCAGCATTTT. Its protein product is CASSLAPQTGGSNQPQHF.